One sample yielded the 32 T cell receptor beta chains listed below, sequenced in a study of shared clonotypes between healthy human individuals. Only in-frame clones appear in the TCRdb table, and some are missing; sequencing was by immunoSEQ multiplex PCR. This table holds around 180,000 clones, just under 95% found once. The source material was naive CD4+ T cells sorted from blood. The subset is: CD45RA+ positively selected. The source is a woman in her thirties in good health.

V is TRBV7-2 and J is TRBJ2-5; TRBD2 matches 13 bases. The germline CDR1 and CDR2 sequences are SGHTA and FQGNSA. The CDR3 runs to 16 residues. V lost 4 bases, J lost 5 bases, and 7 bases stayed unmatched. CDR3 nucleotide sequence: TGTGCCAGCAGCTCGAGGACTAGCGGGAGAAGGGAGACCCAGTACTTC. The encoded protein is CASSSRTSGRRETQYF. Full variable domain (outside the CDR3, taken from reference TRBV7-2 and TRBJ2-5): GAGVSQSPSNKVTEKGKDVELRCDPISGHTALYWYRQSLGQGLEFLIYFQGNSAPDKSGLPSDRFSAERTGGSVSTLTIQRTQQEDSAVYLCASSSRTSGRRETQYFGPGTRLLVL.

This chain links TRBV7-9 with TRBJ1-1; possibly TRBD1 for D (6 bases). V was cut by 5 bases and J by 4 bases, with 23 bases left in between. The CDR3 sequence is 17 residues long. Per the germline V gene, CDR1 is SEHNR and CDR2 is FQNEAQ (reference sequence). The CDR3 region has the DNA TGTGCCAGCAGCGTTGGAGGGGGTGGGTTGTGGGTCACTGAAGCTTTCTTT. As protein: CASSVGGGGLWVTEAFF.

The rearrangement uses TRBV11-2 and TRBJ2-1; 9 nucleotides line up with TRBD2. The CDR3 spans 15 residues. Germline CDR1 SGHAT, CDR2 FQNNGV. V was clipped by 3 bases and J by 0 bases; unmatched bases: 0. The CDR3 bases are TGTGCCAGCAGCTTTAGCGGGAGCTCCTACAATGAGCAGTTCTTC. Amino acid sequence: CASSFSGSSYNEQFF.

This rearrangement joins TRBV9 to TRBJ1-2, with 8 bases matching TRBD1. This CDR3 has 15 amino acids. CDR1 is SGDLS, CDR2 YYNGEE, per germline. J lost 2 bases, V lost 0 bases, and 3 bases had no gene match. Here the CDR3 reads CASSVDGTGNYGYTF. The CDR3 DNA is TGTGCCAGCAGCGTAGACGGGACAGGAAACTATGGCTACACCTTC.

The chain recombines TRBV18 with TRBJ2-1, with 7 bases aligning to TRBD1. CDR3 length equals 15 residues. Germline assignment: CDR1 KGHSH and CDR2 LQKENI. The ends lost 5 bases at V and 4 bases at J; junction bases unmatched: 8. The CDR3: CASSADRVSYNEQFF. CDR3 nucleotides: TGTGCCAGCTCAGCAGACAGGGTATCATACAATGAGCAGTTCTTC.

V is TRBV13 and J is TRBJ2-5; 7 nucleotides match TRBD1. The end of the DNA is better explained by TRBJ2-7, so the J call may be wrong. Germline CDR1 PRHDT, CDR2 FYEKMQ (reference sequence). CDR3 length equals 14 residues. CDR3 sequence (DNA): TGTGCCAGCAGCCCCCGGGACAGATACTACGAGCAGTACTTC. This codes for CASSPRDRYYEQYF.

The rearrangement links TRBV28 to TRBJ2-7; D uncertain. Trimming pared 3 bases from V and 2 bases from J, leaving 11 bases between. The germline V gene encodes CDR1 MDHEN and CDR2 SYDVKM. The CDR3 has 14 residues. CDR3 in amino acids: CASSFWRSTYEQYF. The CDR3 region has the DNA TGTGCCAGCAGTTTTTGGCGCAGCACCTACGAGCAGTACTTC.

V is TRBV18 and J is TRBJ2-1; 9 bases map to TRBD2. The germline V gene encodes CDR1 KGHSH and CDR2 LQKENI. V lost 6 bases and J lost 7; bases outside the gene matches: 4. CDR3 size: 13 residues. DNA for the CDR3: TGTGCCAGCTCCGGCGGGAGGGAAAATGAGCAGTTCTTC. It yields the protein CASSGGRENEQFF.

This sequence joins TRBV9 and TRBJ1-1, with D possibly being TRBD1 (5 bases). This CDR3 region has 12 residues. Trimming removed 0 bases at V and 11 bases at J, with 11 bases between. CDR1 and CDR2 (germline): SGDLS, YYNGEE. The CDR3 loop reads CASSVEGSQAFF. The CDR3 DNA sequence: TGTGCCAGCAGCGTAGAGGGGTCGCAGGCTTTCTTT.

V and J are TRBV28 and TRBJ2-5, with a weak D call TRBD1 (6 bases). Between the trimmed V and J ends, which lost 2 bases and 0 bases, there was a span of 7 bases. The CDR3 is made up of 14 amino acids. Germline V gene data show CDR1 as MDHEN and CDR2 as SYDVKM. Here the CDR3 reads CASSLRQDQETQYF. Here the CDR3 DNA reads TGTGCCAGCAGTTTACGACAGGACCAAGAGACCCAGTACTTC.

The chain carries TRBV28 and TRBJ2-5; TRBD1 aligns across 9 bases. The closer fit of TRBJ2-7 to the DNA end suggests the J call may be wrong. Germline lookup yields CDR1 MDHEN and CDR2 SYDVKM. CDR3 size: 14 residues. The CDR3 sequence is CASSHRGRGHEQYF. The DNA of the CDR3 is TGTGCCAGCAGTCACAGGGGGCGCGGACACGAGCAGTACTTC.

This clone was seen once. The genes are TRBV6-5 and TRBJ2-7; possibly TRBD1 for D (6 bases). V lost 4 bases and J lost 3, with 13 bases in between. The CDR3 is made up of 14 amino acids. Germline V gives CDR1 MNHEY, CDR2 SVGAGI. In nucleotides, the CDR3 is TGTGCCAGCAGTTCAGGGGTTGGGTTCTACGAGCAGTACTTC. This gives the protein CASSSGVGFYEQYF.

The chain is built from TRBV29-1 and TRBJ2-7; D is possibly TRBD1 or TRBD2 (6 bases each). Germline V gene lookup returns CDR1 SQVTM and CDR2 ANQGSEA. CDR3 length equals 16 residues. V was clipped by 5 bases and J by 2 bases, with 22 bases between them. CDR3 region: CSVWGGYREKTYEQYF. The DNA for the CDR3 is TGCAGCGTTTGGGGAGGATACAGGGAGAAAACCTACGAGCAGTACTTC.

The chain has TRBV5-1 and TRBJ1-1; 10 nucleotides align to TRBD1. The CDR3 length is 14 residues. CDR1 SGHRS and CDR2 YFSETQ come from the germline V gene. J was trimmed by 2 bases and V by 3 bases; bases with no gene match: 1. The CDR3 spells CASSWTGGNTEAFF. In DNA, the CDR3 is TGCGCCAGCAGCTGGACAGGGGGAAACACTGAAGCTTTCTTT.

The chain employs TRBV28 and TRBJ2-5; tentatively, D is TRBD1 or TRBD2 (5 bases each). The assigned J gene may be wrong: the sequence end matches TRBJ2-7 better. The CDR3 runs 13 residues. Germline V gene data show CDR1 as MDHEN and CDR2 as SYDVKM. The CDR3 sequence is CASSPLAGHEQYF. The CDR3 DNA follows: TGTGCCAGCAGTCCCCTAGCAGGGCACGAGCAGTACTTC.

J is TRBJ1-5 and V is TRBV28; D not resolved. The CDR3 spans 14 residues. Germline loops: CDR1 MDHEN, CDR2 SYDVKM. V gave up 3 bases and J gave up 0 bases, with 6 bases separating them. The CDR3 is CASSFQYSNQPQHF. The CDR3 region has the DNA TGTGCCAGCAGTTTTCAATATAGCAATCAGCCCCAGCATTTT.

This chain connects TRBV7-3 to TRBJ2-1, with 8 nucleotides matching TRBD2. The CDR3 is made up of 14 amino acids. Germline trimming cut 5 bases from V and 7 bases from J; bases unmatched to any gene: 7. CDR1 is SGHTA and CDR2 is FQGTGA in the germline V gene. CDR3 DNA sequence: TGTGCCAGCAGCCTCAGCGGGAGCCCGAATGAGCAGTTCTTC. This translates into CASSLSGSPNEQFF.

The V gene is TRBV13, the J gene TRBJ2-7, with TRBD2 identical over 15 bases. The CDR3 runs 18 residues. The ends lost 3 bases at V and 5 bases at J; junction bases unmatched: 11. Germline V lookup: CDR1 PRHDT, CDR2 FYEKMQ (reference sequence). The CDR3 loop is CASSLEGLAGGEAHEQYF. The CDR3 DNA follows: TGTGCCAGCAGCTTGGAGGGACTAGCGGGAGGAGAAGCCCACGAGCAGTACTTC.

This rearrangement joins TRBV5-4 to TRBJ1-1; no clear D. Germline CDR1 is SGHNT and CDR2 is YYREEE (reference sequence). This CDR3 is built from 15 residues. The V and J ends lost 0 bases and 0 bases respectively, with 9 bases between them. This CDR3 reads CASSLAGRLNTEAFF. The DNA of the CDR3 is TGTGCCAGCAGCTTGGCCGGACGGTTGAACACTGAAGCTTTCTTT.

This sequence joins TRBV19 and TRBJ1-1, with unresolved D. Per the germline V gene, CDR1 is LNHDA and CDR2 is SQIVND (reference sequence). With 6 bases removed from V and 1 base from J, the gap between germline ends came to 12 bases. The CDR3 sequence is 14 residues long. DNA for the CDR3: TGTGCCAGTAGCATGGTGGGCAGGAACACTGAAGCTTTCTTT. Protein sequence: CASSMVGRNTEAFF.

V and J are TRBV7-2 and TRBJ1-1; no definite D call. V was trimmed by 3 bases and J by 2 bases, leaving 13 bases between them. The germline V gene encodes CDR1 SGHTA and CDR2 FQGNSA. The CDR3 is 15 amino acids. The CDR3 region is CASSFVGAVNTEAFF. CDR3 DNA: TGTGCCAGCAGCTTTGTCGGTGCGGTAAACACTGAAGCTTTCTTT.

A single count supports this clone. The chain has TRBV18 and TRBJ1-4; D is undetermined. V was pared by 6 bases and J by 13 bases, with 24 bases between. CDR3 length: 15 amino acids. Germline CDR1 reads KGHSH; CDR2 reads LQKENI. The CDR3 nucleotides are TGTGCCAGCTCTCTCAACCCACCGGGCCGGTCGGGACTGTTTTTT. Translated: CASSLNPPGRSGLFF.

The rearrangement joins TRBV19 to TRBJ2-3; tentatively, D is TRBD1 or TRBD2 (6 bases each). Germline V CDR1 and CDR2: LNHDA, SQIVND (reference sequence). The germline V and J ends were trimmed by 8 bases and 2 bases, with 14 bases remaining between them. This CDR3 has 14 amino acids. The CDR3 region has the DNA TGTGCCAGTGGGCAGGGGCGGGACACAGATACGCAGTATTTT. Protein sequence: CASGQGRDTDTQYF.

The chain is built from TRBV7-2 and TRBJ2-2; possibly TRBD2 for D (5 bases). The CDR3 is 17 residues long. The V end lost 7 bases, the J end lost 6 bases, and 24 bases lay between the germline ends. Germline V gene sequence: CDR1 SGHTA, CDR2 FQGNSA. The CDR3 coding sequence is TGTGCCAGCACCCCTGTGCTGTCCGAGAGGGAAGCCGGGGAGCTGTTTTTT. It encodes CASTPVLSEREAGELFF.

J is TRBJ2-7 and V is TRBV6-6; TRBD1 agrees at 9 bases. This CDR3 is 14 amino acids long. Germline V gene data show CDR1 as MNHNY and CDR2 as SVGAGI (reference sequence). The junction had 9 bases not matched to a gene; V was cut back by 6 bases and J by 6 bases. Written as DNA, the CDR3 is TGTGCCAGCAGGGGCGGACAGGGGTCTTCCGAGCAGTACTTC. Protein sequence: CASRGGQGSSEQYF.

The V gene is TRBV30, the J gene TRBJ2-3, with D unresolved. The CDR3 extends over 11 amino acids. Germline V CDR1 and CDR2: GTSNPN, SVGIG (reference sequence). The V end lost 3 bases, the J end lost 3 bases, and 4 bases lay between the germline ends. The CDR3 nucleotides read TGTGCCTGGAGGGGGACAGATACGCAGTATTTT. The encoded protein is CAWRGTDTQYF. Drawing the rest from reference TRBV30 and TRBJ2-3, the complete variable domain is SQTIHQWPATLVQPVGSPLSLECTVEGTSNPNLYWYRQAAGRGLQLLFYSVGIGQISSEVPQNLSASRPQDRQFILSSKKLLLSDSGFYLCAWRGTDTQYFGPGTRLTVL.

The chain combines TRBV28 with TRBJ2-6, with D possibly being TRBD2 (7 bases). V was clipped by 3 bases and J by 1 base, with 13 bases between them. Germline V CDR1 and CDR2: MDHEN, SYDVKM. The CDR3 sequence is 17 residues long. The CDR3 DNA sequence: TGTGCCAGCAGTTTTTGGGGGGGCCCTTCTGGGGCCAACGTCCTGACTTTC. This encodes CASSFWGGPSGANVLTF.

The chain combines TRBV25-1 with TRBJ2-1; perhaps D is TRBD1 or TRBD2 (5 bases each). CDR1 MGHDK and CDR2 SYGVNS come from the germline V gene. This CDR3 has 16 residues. Trimming took 4 bases from V and 0 from J, leaving 13 bases between them. The CDR3 loop is CASSAKVGRSYNEQFF. The CDR3 bases are TGTGCCAGCAGTGCGAAGGTGGGACGCTCCTACAATGAGCAGTTCTTC.

The rearrangement uses TRBV18 and TRBJ1-5; the match to TRBD1 covers 8 bases. CDR1 is KGHSH, CDR2 LQKENI, per germline. The CDR3 has 16 residues. The junction had 9 bases not matched to a gene; V was cut back by 2 bases and J by 6 bases. CDR3 in amino acids: CASSPDLTGVGQPQHF. In DNA form, the CDR3 reads TGTGCCAGCTCACCAGACTTGACAGGGGTGGGTCAGCCCCAGCATTTT.

This chain links TRBV29-1 with TRBJ2-7, with D possibly being TRBD2 (5 bases). CDR3 length equals 12 residues. Trimming pared 4 bases from V and 7 bases from J, leaving 14 bases between. Germline V gene lookup returns CDR1 SQVTM and CDR2 ANQGSEA. The CDR3 region is CSVGPRPGEQYF. The CDR3 bases are TGCAGCGTTGGACCCCGGCCGGGGGAGCAGTACTTC.

This sequence joins TRBV5-1 and TRBJ2-2; no firm D call. Germline V CDR1 and CDR2: SGHRS, YFSETQ. Trimming removed 0 bases at V and 5 bases at J, with 5 bases between. This CDR3 is 13 amino acids long. The CDR3 DNA is TGCGCCAGCAGCTTGGTAGAAACCGGGGAGCTGTTTTTT. Its protein is CASSLVETGELFF.

The chain combines TRBV15 with TRBJ2-3; the D is unclear. There are 16 residues in the CDR3. V was trimmed by 3 bases and J by 2 bases, leaving 15 bases between them. From germline, CDR1 is LNHNV and CDR2 YYDKDF (reference sequence). CDR3 in DNA: TGTGCCACCAGCAGCAATAAAGTCTCAAACACAGATACGCAGTATTTT. Protein product: CATSSNKVSNTDTQYF.